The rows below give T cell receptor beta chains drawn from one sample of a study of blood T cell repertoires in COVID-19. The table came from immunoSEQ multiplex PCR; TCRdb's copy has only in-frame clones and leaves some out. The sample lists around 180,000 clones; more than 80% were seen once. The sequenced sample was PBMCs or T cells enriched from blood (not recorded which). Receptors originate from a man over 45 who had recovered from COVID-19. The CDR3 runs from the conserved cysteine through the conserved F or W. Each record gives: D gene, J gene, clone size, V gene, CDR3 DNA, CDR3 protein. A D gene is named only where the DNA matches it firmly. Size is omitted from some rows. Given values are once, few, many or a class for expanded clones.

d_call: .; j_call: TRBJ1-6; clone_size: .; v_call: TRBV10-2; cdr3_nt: TGCGCCAGCGAGGACACAAGCTCCTATAATTCACCCCTCCACTTT; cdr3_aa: CASEDTSSYNSPLHF
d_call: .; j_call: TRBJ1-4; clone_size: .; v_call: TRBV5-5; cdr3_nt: TGTGCCAGCAGCTTTGGTCGGCAGCCGAGGGAAAAACTGTTTTTT; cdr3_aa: CASSFGRQPREKLFF
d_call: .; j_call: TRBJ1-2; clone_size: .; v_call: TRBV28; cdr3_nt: TGTGCCAGCAGTCAGGGCACCTCTAACTATGGCTACACCTTC; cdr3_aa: CASSQGTSNYGYTF
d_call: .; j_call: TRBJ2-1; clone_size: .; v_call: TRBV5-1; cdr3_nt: TGCGCCAGCAGCTTGGGCCCAGGGCCAAGGGGATACAATGAGCAGTTCTTC; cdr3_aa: CASSLGPGPRGYNEQFF
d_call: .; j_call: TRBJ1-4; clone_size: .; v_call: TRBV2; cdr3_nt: TGTGCCAGCAGTGGGGGACATGCTAATGAAAAACTGTTTTTT; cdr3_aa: CASSGGHANEKLFF
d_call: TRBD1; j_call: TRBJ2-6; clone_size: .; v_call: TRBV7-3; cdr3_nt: TGTGCCAGCAGCCCGACAGGGACTGGGGCCAACGTCCTGACTTTC; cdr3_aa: CASSPTGTGANVLTF
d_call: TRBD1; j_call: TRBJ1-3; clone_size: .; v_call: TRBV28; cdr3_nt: TGTGCCAGCGGGGGCCAGGGGGTGCGGGGAAACACCATATATTTT; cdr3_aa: CASGGQGVRGNTIYF
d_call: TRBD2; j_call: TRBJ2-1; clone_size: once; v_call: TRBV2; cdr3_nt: TGTGCCAGCAGCCCCGAGAGGAGCGGGGGCCGGGGTGAGCAGTTCTTC; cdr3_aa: CASSPERSGGRGEQFF
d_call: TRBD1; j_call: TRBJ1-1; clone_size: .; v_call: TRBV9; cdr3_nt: TGTGCCAGCAGCGGATCAGGGGGCACTGAAGCTTTCTTT; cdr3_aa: CASSGSGGTEAFF
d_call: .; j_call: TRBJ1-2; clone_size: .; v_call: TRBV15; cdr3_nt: TGTGCCACCAGCAGAGATCCACCTATGGCCTCGGGGGGCTACACCTTC; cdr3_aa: CATSRDPPMASGGYTF
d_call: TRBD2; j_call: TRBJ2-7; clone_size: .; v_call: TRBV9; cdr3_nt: TGTGCCAGCAGCGTAGCGGGGGGGACCTACGAGCAGTACTTC; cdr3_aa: CASSVAGGTYEQYF
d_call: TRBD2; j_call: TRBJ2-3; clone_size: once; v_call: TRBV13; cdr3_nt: TGTGCCAGCAGCCCGCGGGGGGGCTCGACAGATACGCAGTATTTT; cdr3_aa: CASSPRGGSTDTQYF
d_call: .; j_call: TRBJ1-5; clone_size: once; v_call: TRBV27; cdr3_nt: TGTGCCAGCACTTCCTACGGGGGGCTGGGGCAGCCCCAGCATTTT; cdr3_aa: CASTSYGGLGQPQHF
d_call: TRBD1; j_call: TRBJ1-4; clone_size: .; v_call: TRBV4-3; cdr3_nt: TGCGCCAGCAGCGCACAGGGGGCGCTTAAACTAAATGAAAAACTGTTTTTT; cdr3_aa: CASSAQGALKLNEKLFF
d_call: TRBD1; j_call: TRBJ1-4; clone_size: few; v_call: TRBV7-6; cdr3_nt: TGTGCCAGCAGCACAGATCCTCCAGGGGGAACTAATGAAAAACTGTTTTTT; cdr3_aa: CASSTDPPGGTNEKLFF
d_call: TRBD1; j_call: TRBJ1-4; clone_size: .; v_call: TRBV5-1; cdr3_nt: TGCGCCAGCAGCGGGCGACAGGGAGGCGAAAAACTGTTTTTT; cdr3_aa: CASSGRQGGEKLFF
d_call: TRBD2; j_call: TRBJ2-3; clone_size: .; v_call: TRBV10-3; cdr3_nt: TGTGCCATCAGTGATTGGCGGGGGGGCCCCCCTAGCACAGATACGCAGTATTTT; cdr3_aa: CAISDWRGGPPSTDTQYF
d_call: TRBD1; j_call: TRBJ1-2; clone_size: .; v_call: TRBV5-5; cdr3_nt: TGTGCCAGCAGCGTGGACAGGTTAGGCGGCTACACCTTC; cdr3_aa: CASSVDRLGGYTF
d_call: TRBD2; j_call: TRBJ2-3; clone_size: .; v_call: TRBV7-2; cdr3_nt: TGTGCCAGCAGCTTAGGCGGGGGGGCCGAATTTACGCAGTATTTT; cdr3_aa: CASSLGGGAEFTQYF
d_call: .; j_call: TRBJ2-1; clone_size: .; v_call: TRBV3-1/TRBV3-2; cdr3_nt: TGTGCCAGCAGCCAAGATCCGCGGCCATCGAGCTCCTACAATGAGCAGTTCTTC; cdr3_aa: CASSQDPRPSSSYNEQFF
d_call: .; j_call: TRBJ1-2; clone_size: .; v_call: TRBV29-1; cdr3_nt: TGCAGCGTTGGGGGACAAGTCAGCTATGGCTACACCTTC; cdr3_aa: CSVGGQVSYGYTF
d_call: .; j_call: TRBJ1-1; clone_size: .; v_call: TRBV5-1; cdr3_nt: TGCGCCAGCAGCTTGCTTCAGGGGAGCGCTGAAGCTTTCTTT; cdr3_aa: CASSLLQGSAEAFF
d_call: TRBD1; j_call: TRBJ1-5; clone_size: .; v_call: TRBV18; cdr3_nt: TGTGCCAGCTCAGCGGCCGGGACAGGGGGCATGGGCAATCAGCCCCAGCATTTT; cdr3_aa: CASSAAGTGGMGNQPQHF
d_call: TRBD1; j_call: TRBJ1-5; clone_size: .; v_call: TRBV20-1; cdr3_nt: TGCAGTGCTAGTTTCGGACAGGGGAGCAATCAGCCCCAGCATTTT; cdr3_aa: CSASFGQGSNQPQHF
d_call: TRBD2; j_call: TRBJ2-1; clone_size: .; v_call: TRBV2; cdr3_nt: TGTGCCAGCAGTGATGAGACTAGCGGGGGGTACAATGAGCAGTTCTTC; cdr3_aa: CASSDETSGGYNEQFF
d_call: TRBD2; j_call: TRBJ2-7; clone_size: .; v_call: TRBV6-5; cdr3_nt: TGTGCCAGCAGCGGGACTAGCTTTAAGCAGTACTTC; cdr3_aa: CASSGTSFKQYF
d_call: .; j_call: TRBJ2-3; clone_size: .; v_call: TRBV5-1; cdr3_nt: TGCGCCAGCAGCTTGGTCGGGGGATTCACAGATACGCAGTATTTT; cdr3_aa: CASSLVGGFTDTQYF
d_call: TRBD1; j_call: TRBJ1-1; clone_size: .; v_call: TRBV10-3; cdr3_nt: TGTGCCATCAGTGACGGGACAGGGGTCAACACTGAAGCTTTCTTT; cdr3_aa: CAISDGTGVNTEAFF
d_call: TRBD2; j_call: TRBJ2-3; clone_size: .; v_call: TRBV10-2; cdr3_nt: TGCGCCAGCGGACGCGCTGGGCGGGGGGGCCGAGATACGCAGTATTTT; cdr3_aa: CASGRAGRGGRDTQYF